This TCR beta chain was sequenced for a study of ipilimumab plus nivolumab after autologous stem cell transplantation. Using immunoSEQ multiplex PCR, the repertoire was profiled, and TCRdb retains in-frame clones only, with some absent. The profile shows tens of thousands of clones, nearly 85% of them singletons. The CDR3 has 14 residues. Looked up from germline, CDR1 is SGHTA and CDR2 is FQGNSA. Germline trimming cut 5 bases from V and 3 bases from J; bases unmatched to any gene: 2. This clone was observed a handful of times. The chain is built from TRBV7-2 and TRBJ2-5, with 11 bases matching TRBD2. This clonotype was obtained from a male donor with diffuse large B-cell lymphoma. The sample here was PBMCs, taken in a trial of ipilimumab plus nivolumab as post-transplant consolidation. Here the CDR3 reads CASSLGLAEETQYF. The CDR3 bases are TGTGCCAGCAGCCTGGGACTAGCGGAAGAGACCCAGTACTTC. Together with reference TRBV7-2 and TRBJ2-5, the CDR3 gives the full variable domain: GAGVSQSPSNKVTEKGKDVELRCDPISGHTALYWYRQSLGQGLEFLIYFQGNSAPDKSGLPSDRFSAERTGGSVSTLTIQRTQQEDSAVYLCASSLGLAEETQYFGPGTRLLVL.